Each of the 15 T cell receptor beta chains below was sequenced from the same sample in a study of lymphopenia after photon versus proton radiotherapy. Data came from immunoSEQ multiplex PCR; TCRdb stores just in-frame clones and leaves some out. The sample includes some 27,000 clones, roughly 86% of them seen just once. The sample in question was peripheral blood, obtained from a patient treated with photon-based radiotherapy. The receptors were gathered from a man aged 45-65 years with gastric cancer.

This clone was seen only a few times. This chain links TRBV5-5 with TRBJ2-7, with 7 bases aligning to TRBD2. This CDR3 comprises 14 residues. Germline values: CDR1 SGHKS, CDR2 YYEKEE (reference sequence). V shed 0 bases, J shed 5 bases, and the junction held 5 bases outside the gene matches. The CDR3 sequence is CASSLAGGIDEQYV. CDR3 sequence (DNA): TGTGCCAGCAGCTTGGCCGGGGGGATAGACGAGCAGTACGTC.

The chain recombines TRBV18 with TRBJ1-4; no definite D call. V was trimmed by 2 bases and J by 6 bases, leaving 10 bases between them. Germline-derived CDR1 and CDR2 are KGHSH and LQKENI. The CDR3 spans 14 residues. CDR3 sequence (DNA): TGTGCCAGCTCACCAAGGCAGATAGATGAAAAACTGTTTTTT. The encoded protein is CASSPRQIDEKLFF. The entire variable domain, with the rest obtained from reference TRBV18 and TRBJ1-4, is as follows: NAGVMQNPRHLVRRRGQEARLRCSPMKGHSHVYWYRQLPEEGLKFMVYLQKENIIDESGMPKERFSAEFPKEGPSILRIQQVVRGDSAAYFCASSPRQIDEKLFFGSGTQLSVL.

The gene calls are TRBV2 and TRBJ1-1; no clear D gene. The V gene's germline CDR1 is SNHLY and CDR2 FYNNEI. The V gene lost 5 bases and the J gene lost 2 bases, with 6 bases spanning the gap. The CDR3 is 12 residues long. The CDR3 reads CASSRLNTEAFF. The CDR3 region has the DNA TGTGCCAGCAGTAGACTAAACACTGAAGCTTTCTTT. Combining the CDR3 with reference TRBV2 and TRBJ1-1 gives the whole variable domain EPEVTQTPSHQVTQMGQEVILRCVPISNHLYFYWYRQILGQKVEFLVSFYNNEISEKSEIFDDQFSVERPDGSNFTLKIRSTKLEDSAMYFCASSRLNTEAFFGQGTRLTVV.

The J gene is TRBJ2-7, the V gene TRBV27; D may be TRBD1 or TRBD2 (5 bases each). The germline CDR1 and CDR2 sequences are MNHEY and SMNVEV (reference sequence). V gave up 8 bases and J gave up 2 bases, with 16 bases separating them. The CDR3 runs to 14 residues. In DNA form, the CDR3 reads TGTGCCAGCCAGCCAGGGACCGACACCTACGAGCAGTACGTC. Translating it yields CASQPGTDTYEQYV.

The V call is TRBV15, the J call TRBJ2-5; D unresolved. Germline V gene lookup returns CDR1 LNHNV and CDR2 YYDKDF (reference sequence). Trimming left V 3 bases short and J 1 base short, with 6 bases between. The CDR3 spans 13 residues. The CDR3: CATSSLGQETQYF. The CDR3 DNA is TGTGCCACCAGCAGTTTGGGCCAAGAGACCCAGTACTTC.

The chain employs TRBV6-1 and TRBJ1-1, with D possibly matching TRBD1 (5 bases). This CDR3 is built from 13 residues. Germline V gene sequence: CDR1 MNHNS, CDR2 SASEGT. Trimming left V 6 bases short and J 4 bases short, with 12 bases between. In DNA, the CDR3 is TGTGCCAGCAGGGGGGGTGTTTTCACTGAAGCTTTCTTT. Protein product: CASRGGVFTEAFF.

This clone was counted once. The gene calls are TRBV18 and TRBJ2-1; D possibly matches TRBD1 or TRBD2 (6 bases each). The CDR3 runs 12 residues. In germline, CDR1 is KGHSH, CDR2 LQKENI. Trimming took off 1 base at V and 9 bases at J, with 7 bases between the two ends. The CDR3 protein is CASSPQGGEQFF. The DNA for the CDR3 is TGTGCCAGCTCACCACAGGGGGGTGAGCAGTTCTTC.

V gene TRBV5-6 combines with J gene TRBJ1-3, with no clear D. V gave up 0 bases and J gave up 4 bases, with 8 bases separating them. The CDR3 spans 14 residues. Germline CDR1 and CDR2: SGHDT and YYEEEE. CDR3 DNA sequence: TGTGCCAGCAGCTTGGCGACAACCGGAAACACCATATATTTT. Its translation is CASSLATTGNTIYF.

This chain links TRBV5-1 with TRBJ2-1, with D possibly matching TRBD1 (6 bases). Germline V lookup: CDR1 SGHRS, CDR2 YFSETQ. The CDR3 is 15 amino acids. V was trimmed by 2 bases and J by 8 bases, leaving 17 bases between them. The CDR3 sequence: CASSLAGVKSDEQFF. As DNA, the CDR3 is TGCGCCAGCAGCTTAGCAGGGGTTAAGTCTGATGAGCAGTTCTTC.

The chain employs TRBV4-1 and TRBJ1-3; D may be TRBD1 (5 bases). V shed 0 bases and J shed 9 bases, with 15 bases lying between them. The CDR3 totals 15 residues. CDR1 is MGHRA and CDR2 is YSYEKL in the germline V gene. The CDR3 is CASSQDGGAKSTIYF. CDR3 DNA: TGCGCCAGCAGCCAAGACGGCGGGGCCAAGAGCACCATATATTTT.

The chain carries TRBV21-1 and TRBJ1-2. TRBV21-1 is given as a pseudogene. The CDR3 has 14 amino acids. The CDR3: CASSPGGGAYGYTF. In nucleotides, the CDR3 is TGTGCCAGCAGCCCTGGGGGGGGCGCCTATGGCTACACCTTC.

This chain joins TRBV9 and TRBJ2-6, with TRBD1 as a possible D gene (7 bases). V shed 7 bases and J shed 2 bases, with 10 bases lying between them. The CDR3 is 14 residues long. Germline V CDR1 and CDR2: SGDLS, YYNGEE. The CDR3 sequence is CASSGGPGANVLTF. The CDR3 nucleotides are TGTGCCAGCTCAGGGGGGCCTGGGGCCAACGTCCTGACTTTC.

The chain couples TRBV4-1 to TRBJ1-1; no clear D. CDR1 MGHRA and CDR2 YSYEKL come from the germline V gene. The CDR3 extends over 14 amino acids. V was pared by 0 bases and J by 6 bases, with 11 bases between. The DNA for the CDR3 is TGCGCCAGCAGCCAAGACGAGGTATCGTCTGAAGCTTTCTTT. This codes for CASSQDEVSSEAFF.

V is TRBV30 and J is TRBJ1-2; possible D gene TRBD1, 6 bases. Germline V gives CDR1 GTSNPN, CDR2 SVGIG (reference sequence). CDR3 length: 14 residues. Trimming removed 4 bases from V and 0 bases from J, with 12 bases in between. Here the CDR3 reads CAWTDRTSNYGYTF. In DNA, the CDR3 is TGTGCCTGGACCGACAGGACTTCTAACTATGGCTACACCTTC.

The V and J genes are TRBV5-6 and TRBJ2-7; D is possibly TRBD2 (6 bases). V lost 4 bases and J lost 3, with 14 bases in between. The CDR3 runs 14 residues. Germline lookup yields CDR1 SGHDT and CDR2 YYEEEE. CDR3 amino acids: CASSTGTGIYEQYF. The CDR3 nucleotides read TGTGCCAGCAGCACCGGGACTGGAATCTACGAGCAGTACTTC. Looking up the rest from reference TRBV5-6 and TRBJ2-7 gives the full variable domain: DAGVTQSPTHLIKTRGQQVTLRCSPKSGHDTVSWYQQALGQGPQFIFQYYEEEERQRGNFPDRFSGHQFPNYSSELNVNALLLGDSALYLCASSTGTGIYEQYFGPGTRLTVT.